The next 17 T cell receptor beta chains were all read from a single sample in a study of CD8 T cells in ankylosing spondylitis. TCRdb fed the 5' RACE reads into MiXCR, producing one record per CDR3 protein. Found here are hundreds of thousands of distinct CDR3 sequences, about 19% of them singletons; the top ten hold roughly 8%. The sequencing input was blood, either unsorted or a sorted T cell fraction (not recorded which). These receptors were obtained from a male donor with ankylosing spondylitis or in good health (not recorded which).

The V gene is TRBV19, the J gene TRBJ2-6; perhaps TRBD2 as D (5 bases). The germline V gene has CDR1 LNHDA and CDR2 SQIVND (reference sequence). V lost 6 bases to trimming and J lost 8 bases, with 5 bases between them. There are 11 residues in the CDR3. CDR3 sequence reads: CASSGTNVLTF. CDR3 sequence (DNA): TGTGCCAGTAGCGGGACCAACGTCCTGACTTTC.

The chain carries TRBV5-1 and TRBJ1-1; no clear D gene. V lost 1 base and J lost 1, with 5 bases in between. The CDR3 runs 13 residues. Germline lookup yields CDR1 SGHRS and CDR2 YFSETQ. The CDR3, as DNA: TGCGCCAGCAGCTTGTCCTGGAACACTGAAGCTTTCTTT. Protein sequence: CASSLSWNTEAFF.

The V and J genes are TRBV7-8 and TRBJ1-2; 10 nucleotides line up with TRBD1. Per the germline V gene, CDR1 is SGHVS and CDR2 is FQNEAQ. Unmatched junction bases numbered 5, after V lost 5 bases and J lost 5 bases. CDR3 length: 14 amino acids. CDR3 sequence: CASSPGQGEYGYTF. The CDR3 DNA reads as TGTGCCAGCAGCCCCGGACAGGGGGAGTATGGCTACACCTTC. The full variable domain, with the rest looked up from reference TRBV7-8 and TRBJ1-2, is GAGVSQSPRYKVAKRGQDVALRCDPISGHVSLFWYQQALGQGPEFLTYFQNEAQLDKSGLPSDRFFAERPEGSVSTLKIQRTQQEDSAVYLCASSPGQGEYGYTFGSGTRLTVV.

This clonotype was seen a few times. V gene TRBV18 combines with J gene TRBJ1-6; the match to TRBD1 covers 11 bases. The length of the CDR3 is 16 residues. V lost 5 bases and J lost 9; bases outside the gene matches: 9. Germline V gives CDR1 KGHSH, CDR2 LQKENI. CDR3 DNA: TGTGCCAGCTCAGTCGGACAGGGGGCTACCGCTTCACCCCTCCACTTT. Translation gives CASSVGQGATASPLHF.

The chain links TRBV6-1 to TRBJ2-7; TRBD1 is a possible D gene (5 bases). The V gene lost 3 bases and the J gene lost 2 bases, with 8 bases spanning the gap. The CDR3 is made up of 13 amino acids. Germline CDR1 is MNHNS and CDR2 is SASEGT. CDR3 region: CASSDLDTYEQYV. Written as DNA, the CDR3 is TGTGCCAGCAGTGACTTGGACACCTACGAGCAGTACGTC.

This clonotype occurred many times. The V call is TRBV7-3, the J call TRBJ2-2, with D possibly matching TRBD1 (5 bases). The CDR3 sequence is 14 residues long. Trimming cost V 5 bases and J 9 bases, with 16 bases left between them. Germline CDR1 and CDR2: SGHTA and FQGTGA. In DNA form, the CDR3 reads TGTGCCAGCAGCAACGACAGTAACCAGCGGGAGCTGTTTTTT. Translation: CASSNDSNQRELFF.

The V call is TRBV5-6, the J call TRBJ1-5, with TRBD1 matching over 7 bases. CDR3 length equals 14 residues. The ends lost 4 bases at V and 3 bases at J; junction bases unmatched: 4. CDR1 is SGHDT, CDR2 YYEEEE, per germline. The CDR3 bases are TGTGCCAGCAGCGGGGGACAGAACAATCAGCCCCAGCATTTT. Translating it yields CASSGGQNNQPQHF.

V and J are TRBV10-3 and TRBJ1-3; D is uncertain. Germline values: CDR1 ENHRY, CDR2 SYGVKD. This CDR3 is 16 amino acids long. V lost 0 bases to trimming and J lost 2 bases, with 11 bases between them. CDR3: CAISESQNPPGNTIYF. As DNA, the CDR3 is TGTGCCATCAGTGAGTCCCAGAACCCTCCTGGAAACACCATATATTTT.

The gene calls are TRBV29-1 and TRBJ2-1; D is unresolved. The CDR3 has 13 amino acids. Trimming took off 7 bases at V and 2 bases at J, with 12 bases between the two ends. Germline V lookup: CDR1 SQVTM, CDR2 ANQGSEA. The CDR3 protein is CSAGWNPYNEQFF. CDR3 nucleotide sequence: TGCAGCGCCGGATGGAACCCCTACAATGAGCAGTTCTTC.

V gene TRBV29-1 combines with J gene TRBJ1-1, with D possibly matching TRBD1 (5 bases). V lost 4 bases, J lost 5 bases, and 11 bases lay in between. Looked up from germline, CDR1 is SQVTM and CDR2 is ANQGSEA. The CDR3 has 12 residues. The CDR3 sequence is CSVAPGKTEAFF. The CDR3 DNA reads TGCAGCGTTGCCCCAGGGAAAACTGAAGCTTTCTTT.

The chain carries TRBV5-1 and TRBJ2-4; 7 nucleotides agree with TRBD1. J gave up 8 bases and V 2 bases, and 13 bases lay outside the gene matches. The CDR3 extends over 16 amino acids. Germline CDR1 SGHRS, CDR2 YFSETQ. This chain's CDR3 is CASSLQGTSRVDIQYF. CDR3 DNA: TGCGCCAGCAGCTTACAGGGGACGTCTAGGGTGGACATTCAGTACTTC.

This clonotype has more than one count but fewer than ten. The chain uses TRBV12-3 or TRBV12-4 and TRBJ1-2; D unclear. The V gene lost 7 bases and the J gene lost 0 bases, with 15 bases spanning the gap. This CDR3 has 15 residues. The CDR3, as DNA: TGTGCCAGCACCCATTTGGACGGAGCTAACTATGGCTACACCTTC. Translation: CASTHLDGANYGYTF.

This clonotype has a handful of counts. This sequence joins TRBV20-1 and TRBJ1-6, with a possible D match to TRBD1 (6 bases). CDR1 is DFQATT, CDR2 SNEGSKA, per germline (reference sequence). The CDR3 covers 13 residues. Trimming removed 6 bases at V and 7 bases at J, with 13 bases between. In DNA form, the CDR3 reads TGCAGTGCGGAGGGGGGGGGCAATTCACCCCTCCACTTT. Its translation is CSAEGGGNSPLHF.

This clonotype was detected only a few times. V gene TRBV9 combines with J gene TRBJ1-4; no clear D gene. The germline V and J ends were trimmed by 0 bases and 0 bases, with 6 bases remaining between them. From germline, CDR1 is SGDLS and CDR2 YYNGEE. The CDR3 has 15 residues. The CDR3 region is CASSVGLATNEKLFF. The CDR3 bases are TGTGCCAGCAGCGTAGGACTTGCAACTAATGAAAAACTGTTTTTT.

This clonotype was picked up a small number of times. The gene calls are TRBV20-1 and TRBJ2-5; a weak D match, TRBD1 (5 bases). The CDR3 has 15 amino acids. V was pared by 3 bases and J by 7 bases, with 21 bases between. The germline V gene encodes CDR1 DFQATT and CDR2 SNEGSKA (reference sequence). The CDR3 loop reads CSASRGAPVLGTQYF. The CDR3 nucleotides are TGCAGTGCTAGTCGTGGGGCTCCAGTCCTGGGGACCCAGTACTTC.

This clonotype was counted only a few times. The CDR3 reads CASLGTNEKLFF. For the CDR3, the DNA is TGTGCCTCCCTCGGCACTAATGAAAAACTGTTTTTT. V gene TRBV30 combines with J gene TRBJ1-4; unclear D gene. Germline-derived CDR1 and CDR2 are GTSNPN and SVGIG (reference sequence). This CDR3 comprises 12 residues. With 7 bases removed from V and 2 bases from J, the gap between germline ends came to 8 bases.

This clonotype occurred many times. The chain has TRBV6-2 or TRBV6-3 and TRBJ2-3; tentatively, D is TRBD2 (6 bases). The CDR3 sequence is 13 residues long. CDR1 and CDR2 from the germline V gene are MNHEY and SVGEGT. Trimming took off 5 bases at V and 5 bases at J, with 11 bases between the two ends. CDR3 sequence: CASSHAGRDTQYF. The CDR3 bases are TGTGCCAGCAGTCACGCGGGGCGAGATACGCAGTATTTT.